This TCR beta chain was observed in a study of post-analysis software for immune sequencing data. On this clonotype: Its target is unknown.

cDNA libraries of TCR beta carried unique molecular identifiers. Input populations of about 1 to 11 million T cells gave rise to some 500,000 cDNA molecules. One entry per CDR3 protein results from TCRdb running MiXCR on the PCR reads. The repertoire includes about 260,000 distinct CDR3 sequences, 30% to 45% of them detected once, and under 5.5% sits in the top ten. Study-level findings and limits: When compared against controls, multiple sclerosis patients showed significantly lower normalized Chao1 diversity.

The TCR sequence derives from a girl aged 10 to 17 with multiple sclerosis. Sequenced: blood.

CDR3: CAISGGQGIQDTQYF. The CDR3 DNA reads as TGTGCCATCAGTGGGGGGCAGGGAATCCAAGATACGCAGTATTTT. This chain links TRBV10-3 with TRBJ2-3; the D gene is possibly TRBD1 (6 bases). Germline V CDR1 and CDR2: ENHRY, SYGVKD. V lost 4 bases and J lost 5, with 16 bases in between. The CDR3 consists of 15 residues.